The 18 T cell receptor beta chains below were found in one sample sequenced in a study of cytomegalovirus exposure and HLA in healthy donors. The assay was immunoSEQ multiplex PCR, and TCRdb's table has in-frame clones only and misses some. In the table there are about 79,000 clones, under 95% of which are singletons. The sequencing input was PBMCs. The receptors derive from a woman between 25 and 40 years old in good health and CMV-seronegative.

CDR3 sequence (DNA): TGTGCCAGTAGTGGATTGGGACAGTTGAACACTGAAGCTTTCTTT. It translates to CASSGLGQLNTEAFF. The chain combines TRBV19 with TRBJ1-1, with 7 positions matching TRBD1. Germline CDR1 is LNHDA and CDR2 is SQIVND (reference sequence). Trimming cost V 5 bases and J 0 bases; bases outside gene matches: 6. The CDR3 spans 15 residues.

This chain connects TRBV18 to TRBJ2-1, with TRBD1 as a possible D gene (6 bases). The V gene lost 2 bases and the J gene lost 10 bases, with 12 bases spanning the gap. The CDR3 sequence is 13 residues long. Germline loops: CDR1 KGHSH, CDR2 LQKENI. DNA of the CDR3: TGTGCCAGCTCACCAGGGCGCGACAGGGAGCAGTTCTTC. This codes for CASSPGRDREQFF.

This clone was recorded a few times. The CDR3 DNA sequence: TGCGCCAGCAGCCCGCGGACAGGTCTTAGCTCCTACGAGCAGTACTTC. Its protein is CASSPRTGLSSYEQYF. The V gene is TRBV5-1, the J gene TRBJ2-7; 7 nucleotides match TRBD1. The CDR3 has 16 residues. The ends lost 4 bases at V and 0 bases at J; junction bases unmatched: 10. Germline lookup yields CDR1 SGHRS and CDR2 YFSETQ.

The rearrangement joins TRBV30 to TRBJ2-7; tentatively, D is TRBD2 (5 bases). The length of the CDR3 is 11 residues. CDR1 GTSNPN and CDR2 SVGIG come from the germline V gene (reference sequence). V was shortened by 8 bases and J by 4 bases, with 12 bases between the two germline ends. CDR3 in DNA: TGTGCCGCGGGCTACCTTTACGAGCAGTACTTC. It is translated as CAAGYLYEQYF.

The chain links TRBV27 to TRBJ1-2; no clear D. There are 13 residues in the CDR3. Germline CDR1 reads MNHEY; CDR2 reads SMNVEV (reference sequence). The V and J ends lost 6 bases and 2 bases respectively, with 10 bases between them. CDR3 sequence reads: CASRKAGNYGYTF. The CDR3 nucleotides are TGTGCCAGCAGGAAGGCGGGGAACTATGGCTACACCTTC.

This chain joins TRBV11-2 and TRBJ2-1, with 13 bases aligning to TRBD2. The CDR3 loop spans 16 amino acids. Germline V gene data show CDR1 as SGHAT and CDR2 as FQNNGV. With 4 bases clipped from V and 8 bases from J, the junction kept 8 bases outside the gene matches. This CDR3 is CASSSLGLAGDHEQFF. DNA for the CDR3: TGTGCCAGCAGCTCTTTAGGACTAGCGGGAGATCATGAGCAGTTCTTC.

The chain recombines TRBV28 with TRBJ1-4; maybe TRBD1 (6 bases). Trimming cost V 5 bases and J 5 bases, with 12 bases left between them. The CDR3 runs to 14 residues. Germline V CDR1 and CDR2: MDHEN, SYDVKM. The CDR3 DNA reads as TGTGCCAGCAGTGTCAGGGGTTCCAATGAAAAACTGTTTTTT. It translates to CASSVRGSNEKLFF.

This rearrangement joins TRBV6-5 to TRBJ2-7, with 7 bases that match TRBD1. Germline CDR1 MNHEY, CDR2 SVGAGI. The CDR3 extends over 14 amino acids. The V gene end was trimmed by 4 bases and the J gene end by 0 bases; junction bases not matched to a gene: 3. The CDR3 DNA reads TGTGCCAGCAGTTCGGGACAGCCCTCCTACGAGCAGTACTTC. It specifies CASSSGQPSYEQYF.

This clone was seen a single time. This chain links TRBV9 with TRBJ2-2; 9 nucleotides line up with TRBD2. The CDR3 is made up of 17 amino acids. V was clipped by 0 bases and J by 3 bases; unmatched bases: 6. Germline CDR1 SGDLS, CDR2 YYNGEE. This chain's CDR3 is CASSVAAGGAHTGELFF. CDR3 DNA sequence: TGTGCCAGCAGCGTAGCGGCGGGGGGGGCGCACACCGGGGAGCTGTTTTTT.

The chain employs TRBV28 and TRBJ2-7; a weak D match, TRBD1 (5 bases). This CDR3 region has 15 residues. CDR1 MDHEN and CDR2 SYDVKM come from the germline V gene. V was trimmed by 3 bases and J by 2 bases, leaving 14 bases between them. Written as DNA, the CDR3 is TGTGCCAGCAGTTTGACAGCGATTACCGCCTACGAGCAGTACTTC. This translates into CASSLTAITAYEQYF.

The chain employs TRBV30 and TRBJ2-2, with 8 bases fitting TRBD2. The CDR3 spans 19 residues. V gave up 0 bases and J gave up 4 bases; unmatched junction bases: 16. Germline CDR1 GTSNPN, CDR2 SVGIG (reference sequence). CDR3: CAWSVRRGAPRGPTGELFF. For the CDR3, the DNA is TGTGCCTGGAGTGTAAGGCGGGGGGCCCCCAGGGGACCCACCGGGGAGCTGTTTTTT. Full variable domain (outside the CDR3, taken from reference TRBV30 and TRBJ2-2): SQTIHQWPATLVQPVGSPLSLECTVEGTSNPNLYWYRQAAGRGLQLLFYSVGIGQISSEVPQNLSASRPQDRQFILSSKKLLLSDSGFYLCAWSVRRGAPRGPTGELFFGEGSRLTVL.

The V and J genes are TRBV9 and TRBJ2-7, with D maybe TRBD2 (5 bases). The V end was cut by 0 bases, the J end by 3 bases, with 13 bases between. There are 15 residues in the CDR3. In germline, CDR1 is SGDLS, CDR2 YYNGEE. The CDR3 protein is CASSVGLARLYEQYF. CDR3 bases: TGTGCCAGCAGCGTAGGGCTAGCTCGGCTCTACGAGCAGTACTTC.

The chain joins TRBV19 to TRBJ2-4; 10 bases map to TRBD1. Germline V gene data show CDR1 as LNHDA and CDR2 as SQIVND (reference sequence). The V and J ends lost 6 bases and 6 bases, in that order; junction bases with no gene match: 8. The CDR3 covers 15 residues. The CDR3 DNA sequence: TGTGCCAGTAGGAATCGGGACAGGGGTGGAAACATTCAGTACTTC. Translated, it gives CASRNRDRGGNIQYF.

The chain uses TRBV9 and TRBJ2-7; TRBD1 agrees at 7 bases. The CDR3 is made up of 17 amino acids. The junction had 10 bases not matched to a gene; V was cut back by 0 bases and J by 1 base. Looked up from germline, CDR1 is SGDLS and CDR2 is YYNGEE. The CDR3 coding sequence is TGTGCCAGCAGCGTAGGCCCCACGGGACAGTCTTCCTACGAGCAGTACTTC. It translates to CASSVGPTGQSSYEQYF. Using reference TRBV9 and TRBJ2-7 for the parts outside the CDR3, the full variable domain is DSGVTQTPKHLITATGQRVTLRCSPRSGDLSVYWYQQSLDQGLQFLIQYYNGEERAKGNILERFSAQQFPDLHSELNLSSLELGDSALYFCASSVGPTGQSSYEQYFGPGTRLTVT.

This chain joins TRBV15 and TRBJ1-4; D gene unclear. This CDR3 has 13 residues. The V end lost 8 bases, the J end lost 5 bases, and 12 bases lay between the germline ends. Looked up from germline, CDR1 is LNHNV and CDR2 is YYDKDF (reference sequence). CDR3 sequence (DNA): TGTGCCACCGGGCTGGGCCCAAATGAAAAACTGTTTTTT. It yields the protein CATGLGPNEKLFF.

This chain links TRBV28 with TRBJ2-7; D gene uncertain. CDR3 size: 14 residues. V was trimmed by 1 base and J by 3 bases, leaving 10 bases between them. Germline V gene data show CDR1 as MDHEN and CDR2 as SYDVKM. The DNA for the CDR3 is TGTGCCAGCAGTTTATCGTTGTACAGCTACGAGCAGTACTTC. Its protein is CASSLSLYSYEQYF.

CDR3 region: CASTHGREYGYTF. The CDR3 DNA reads as TGTGCCAGCACCCACGGTCGGGAATATGGCTACACCTTC. The chain is built from TRBV6-1 and TRBJ1-2; D gene unclear. Germline V gene sequence: CDR1 MNHNS, CDR2 SASEGT. This CDR3 region has 13 residues. V lost 7 bases to trimming and J lost 5 bases, with 14 bases between them.

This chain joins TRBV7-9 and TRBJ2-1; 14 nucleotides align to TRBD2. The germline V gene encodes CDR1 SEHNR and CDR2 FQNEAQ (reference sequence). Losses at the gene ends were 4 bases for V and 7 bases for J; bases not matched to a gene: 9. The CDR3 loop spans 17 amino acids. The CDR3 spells CASSSTSGGAGLNEQFF. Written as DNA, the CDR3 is TGTGCCAGCAGCTCGACTAGCGGGGGGGCTGGTTTGAATGAGCAGTTCTTC.